These T cell receptor beta chains were read from a single sample in a study of T cell repertoires in cytomegalovirus infection. TCRdb independently ran MiXCR on the reads; one entry per CDR3 protein. The table includes tens of thousands of distinct CDR3 sequences, 4% detected once. What was sequenced was PBMCs. These receptors all come from a human donor in good health (CMV status not recorded). Some clones in this sample may be carry-over from other donors' samples. CDR3s include the opening cysteine and the closing phenylalanine or tryptophan. A D gene is named only where the DNA matches it firmly. Clone sizes are shown as once, few, many, or a class for an expanded clone.

size: many; J: TRBJ2-1; V: TRBV7-2; D: -; DNA: TGTGCCAGCAGCAGATGGCCTGGAAAGTCCTACAATGAGCAGTTCTTC; CDR3: CASSRWPGKSYNEQFF
size: many; J: TRBJ1-1; V: TRBV7-2; D: -; DNA: TGTGCCAGCAGCTTAAAACGGTCCCCGAACACTGAAGCTTTCTTT; CDR3: CASSLKRSPNTEAFF
size: many; J: TRBJ1-5; V: TRBV7-2; D: -; DNA: TGTGCCAGCAGGGGAAGTGGGGGGAATCAGCCCCAGCATTTT; CDR3: CASRGSGGNQPQHF
size: many; J: TRBJ1-1; V: TRBV20-1; D: -; DNA: TGCAGTGCTAGAGATCCCAACGGCCTGAACACTGAAGCTTTCTTT; CDR3: CSARDPNGLNTEAFF
size: many; J: TRBJ1-1; V: TRBV7-9; D: TRBD1; DNA: TGTGCCAGCAGCACTACAGGGGACTTGGGTGGCACTGAAGCTTTCTTT; CDR3: CASSTTGDLGGTEAFF
size: many; J: TRBJ1-6; V: TRBV7-2; D: TRBD1; DNA: TGTGCCAGCAGCCTCGGACCGGGACAGGGAGGTTCACCCCTCCACTTT; CDR3: CASSLGPGQGGSPLHF
size: many; J: TRBJ2-3; V: TRBV18; D: -; DNA: TGTGCCAGCTCACCACCCAGCACAGATACGCAGTATTTT; CDR3: CASSPPSTDTQYF
size: many; J: TRBJ2-7; V: TRBV6-1; D: -; DNA: TGTGCCAGCAGTGAAGATCCGATCCGCTACGAGCAGTACTTC; CDR3: CASSEDPIRYEQYF
size: many; J: TRBJ2-1; V: TRBV7-9; D: -; DNA: TGTGCCAGCAGCTTAGGTTCTGGTGGGAGGCCCTCCTACAATGAGCAGTTCTTC; CDR3: CASSLGSGGRPSYNEQFF
size: many; J: TRBJ2-7; V: TRBV7-2; D: -; DNA: TGTGCCAGCACCCTACTAACAGGGGCGGGGTACGAGCAGTACTTC; CDR3: CASTLLTGAGYEQYF
size: many; J: TRBJ1-5; V: TRBV7-8; D: -; DNA: TGTGCCAGCAGCTTAGAAGTAGCCCAGCCCCAGCATTTT; CDR3: CASSLEVAQPQHF
size: many; J: TRBJ2-6; V: TRBV11-2; D: -; DNA: TGTGCCAGCAGCACCTACAGGGCTGGGGCCAACGTCCTGACTTTC; CDR3: CASSTYRAGANVLTF
size: many; J: TRBJ1-1; V: TRBV7-2; D: -; DNA: TGTGCCAGCAGCTTTGAAAAGCCCACTGAAGCTTTCTTT; CDR3: CASSFEKPTEAFF
size: many; J: TRBJ2-7; V: TRBV11-2; D: TRBD2; DNA: TGTGCCAGCAGCTTAGGGACTAGCGGGCCCTACGAGCAGTACTTC; CDR3: CASSLGTSGPYEQYF
size: many; J: TRBJ2-5; V: TRBV7-2; D: -; DNA: TGTGCCAGCAGCTGGACAGACCAAGAGACCCAGTACTTC; CDR3: CASSWTDQETQYF
size: many; J: TRBJ1-1; V: TRBV6-6; D: -; DNA: TGTGCCAGCAGTTACCACTCATCCATGAACACTGAAGCTTTCTTT; CDR3: CASSYHSSMNTEAFF